The sequence of this T cell receptor (beta chain) was determined in a study of T-cell memory formation after mild COVID-19. Barcoded TCR alpha and TCR beta cDNA libraries with UMIs came from 5'RACE using constant-segment primers. TCRdb analysed the 5' RACE reads with MiXCR anew, one entry per CDR3 protein. This sample has 550,000 to 600,000 distinct CDR3 sequences; roughly a fifth occur once, and the top ten carry around 9.2%. J gave up 2 bases and V 5 bases, and 11 bases lay outside the gene matches. Per the germline V gene, CDR1 is SEHNR and CDR2 is FQNEAQ (reference sequence). CDR3 length: 19 residues.

The specimen was PBMCs or a T cell subset sorted from them (not recorded which). The chain is built from TRBV7-9 and TRBJ2-3; TRBD2 matches at 15 bases. This sequence originates from an adult woman who had mild COVID-19 (a few samples of this study predate the infection). Cell type and time point are not known. CDR3 sequence reads: CASSRLGLAGGPITDTQYF. CDR3 in DNA: TGTGCCAGCAGCCGCCTCGGACTAGCGGGAGGGCCCATCACAGATACGCAGTATTTT.